This T cell receptor beta chain stems from a study of tumor-infiltrating lymphocytes in primary liver carcinoma. Findings and limits, study-wide: Overlap in tumor-adjacent and tumor-blood pairs fell below that of tumor region pairs.

Unsorted bulk tissue, about 18-31 mg of it, served as the source for co-extraction of RNA and DNA. The study enrolled treatment-naive patients with chronic HBV infection. Samples came from superior, inferior, lateral poles and tumor centre. Total RNA (approximately 450 ng) served as template for TCR beta cDNA synthesis primed by a constant-region primer. Three rounds of nested multiplex PCR with slightly modified ARM-PCR produced TCR beta libraries. Using its own MiXCR run on the multiplex PCR reads, TCRdb lists one record per CDR3 protein. The table lists roughly 120,000 distinct CDR3 sequences, under 65% of them singletons. This clonotype was detected only a few times. Antigen unknown. Sequences were obtained from liver tumor tissue from sampling region 3. Described subset: tumor region T3, left-lateral pole. The receptor was derived from a woman in her sixties with primary liver carcinoma and hepatitis B virus infection.

CDR3 protein: CASSLEGYYNEQFF. CDR3 sequence (DNA): TGTGCCAGCAGCTTAGAGGGCTATTACAATGAGCAGTTCTTC. The chain combines TRBV7-9 with TRBJ2-1; D unclear. Germline-derived CDR1 and CDR2 are SEHNR and FQNEAQ (reference sequence). V was shortened by 1 base and J by 4 bases, with 8 bases between the two germline ends. The CDR3 covers 14 residues. Supplemented by reference TRBV7-9 and TRBJ2-1, the full variable domain reads DTGVSQNPRHKITKRGQNVTFRCDPISEHNRLYWYRQTLGQGPEFLTYFQNEAQLEKSRLLSDRFSAERPKGSFSTLEIQRTEQGDSAMYLCASSLEGYYNEQFFGPGTRLTVL.